This entry describes one TCR beta chain. This sample was taken from a study of T cell changes during pregnancy in multiple sclerosis. The CDR3 spans 14 residues. The germline V gene has CDR1 SGHDN and CDR2 FVKESK. The J segment lost 3 bases and the V segment lost 3 bases, leaving 4 bases of the junction unmatched. Sequenced by immunoSEQ multiplex PCR; TCRdb stores in-frame clones only, minus some. The sample lists around 52,000 clones; around nine tenths were seen once. Input material: peripheral blood from another person, used as feeder cells. The clonotype comes from a human donor whose cells served as feeder cells for cultures in a pregnancy study. The V and J genes are TRBV14 and TRBJ1-2; the match to TRBD1 covers 7 bases. The CDR3 nucleotides are TGTGCCAGCAGCCACGCCGGGACAGACTATGGCTACACCTTC. Residues: CASSHAGTDYGYTF.